These 24 T cell receptor beta chains were all obtained from the same sample, sequenced in a study of blood T cell repertoires in COVID-19. Libraries were prepared by immunoSEQ multiplex PCR; TCRdb keeps only in-frame clonotypes and omits some of them. The sample includes a few hundred thousand clones, more than 85% seen only once; the top ten take roughly 8%. Material: PBMCs or T cells enriched from blood (not recorded which). These receptors all come from a woman aged 55-75 years who had recovered from COVID-19.

The CDR3 DNA sequence: TGCGCCAGCAGCCAAGAAGGAGGGATAGTTAATTCACCCCTCCACTTT. Protein sequence: CASSQEGGIVNSPLHF. The chain recombines TRBV4-1 with TRBJ1-6; D is ambiguous. The V gene's germline CDR1 is MGHRA and CDR2 YSYEKL. Trimming removed 0 bases from V and 6 bases from J, with 12 bases in between. The CDR3 has 16 residues.

The V call is TRBV7-8, the J call TRBJ2-7, with a possible D match to TRBD2 (6 bases). Germline V gives CDR1 SGHVS, CDR2 FQNEAQ. This CDR3 comprises 13 residues. V gave up 6 bases and J gave up 3 bases, with 12 bases separating them. The chain's CDR3 is CASSPGTYYEQYV. The CDR3 DNA reads TGTGCCAGCAGTCCCGGGACTTACTACGAGCAGTACGTC.

The chain joins TRBV2 to TRBJ1-4, with 8 bases matching TRBD1. Germline V CDR1 and CDR2: SNHLY, FYNNEI. CDR3 length: 14 residues. Trimming removed 5 bases from V and 8 bases from J; junction bases left unmatched: 7. CDR3 sequence: CASSQDREGEKLFF. In DNA, the CDR3 is TGTGCCAGCAGTCAGGACAGGGAGGGCGAAAAACTGTTTTTT.

The chain employs TRBV19 and TRBJ2-3, with D possibly matching TRBD1 (5 bases). V was trimmed by 2 bases and J by 0 bases, leaving 18 bases between them. Germline V gives CDR1 LNHDA, CDR2 SQIVND (reference sequence). The CDR3 extends over 18 amino acids. In DNA form, the CDR3 reads TGTGCCAGTAGTATAAAGGGGTATCATACGACTAGCACAGATACGCAGTATTTT. This sequence encodes CASSIKGYHTTSTDTQYF.

This chain joins TRBV2 and TRBJ1-1; 8 bases map to TRBD1. The CDR3 covers 16 residues. CDR1 and CDR2 from the germline V gene are SNHLY and FYNNEI. V was pared by 6 bases and J by 7 bases, with 16 bases of the junction left unmatched. CDR3 sequence (DNA): TGTGCCAGCAGCCAGGCCCAGGGGGCGGTTGTTGTTGAAGCTTTCTTT. Translation gives CASSQAQGAVVVEAFF.

The rearrangement joins TRBV21-1 to TRBJ2-7; the table names TRBD1, a call not compared with the DNA. TRBV21-1 is shown as a pseudogene. The CDR3 is 13 residues long. Written as DNA, the CDR3 is TGTGCCAGCAGTATAGGGACAGTCTACGAGCAGTACGTC. Amino acid sequence: CASSIGTVYEQYV.

The rearrangement joins TRBV2 to TRBJ1-1; the D is unclear. The CDR3 contains 11 residues. CDR1 and CDR2 from the germline V gene are SNHLY and FYNNEI. V lost 10 bases and J lost 1, with 7 bases in between. The CDR3 region has the DNA TGTGCCACCCGACAGAACACTGAAGCTTTCTTT. Translation: CATRQNTEAFF.

The rearrangement links TRBV15 to TRBJ2-5, with 9 bases identical to TRBD1. Germline V gene sequence: CDR1 LNHNV, CDR2 YYDKDF (reference sequence). This CDR3 comprises 15 residues. Trimming cost V 1 base and J 3 bases; bases outside gene matches: 3. The CDR3 region is CATSRGDREEETQYF. In DNA, the CDR3 is TGTGCCACCAGCAGAGGGGACAGGGAGGAAGAGACCCAGTACTTC.

The rearrangement joins TRBV6-1 to TRBJ2-3, with TRBD2 matching 8 bases. Germline values: CDR1 MNHNS, CDR2 SASEGT. This CDR3 region has 16 residues. V shed 3 bases and J 1 base; nucleotides not matched to a gene: 6. The CDR3 is CASSDGGRGGTDTQYF. The CDR3 DNA is TGTGCCAGCAGTGATGGAGGGCGGGGGGGCACAGATACGCAGTATTTT.

The chain is built from TRBV5-1 and TRBJ2-1, with 9 bases that match TRBD1. The CDR3 contains 16 residues. J lost 13 bases, V lost 3 bases, and 17 bases had no gene match. Germline V lookup: CDR1 SGHRS, CDR2 YFSETQ. This CDR3 is CASSSGFRTGAGEQFF. CDR3 coding DNA: TGCGCCAGCAGCTCGGGATTCAGGACAGGGGCCGGGGAACAGTTCTTC.

This chain links TRBV4-2 with TRBJ1-3; 7 nucleotides match TRBD1. This CDR3 contains 20 residues. The V segment lost 3 bases and the J segment 0 bases; nucleotides outside the gene matches: 17. Germline lookup yields CDR1 LGHNA and CDR2 YNFKEQ. The CDR3 region is CASSQDPNRDRRYSGNTIYF. The CDR3 nucleotides read TGTGCCAGCAGCCAGGATCCGAACCGGGACAGAAGGTACTCTGGAAACACCATATATTTT.

The chain uses TRBV11-3 and TRBJ1-6; possible D gene TRBD1, 6 bases. The CDR3 extends over 13 amino acids. Germline CDR1 is SGHNT and CDR2 is YENEEA. The V end lost 8 bases, the J end lost 6 bases, and 11 bases lay between the germline ends. CDR3 nucleotides: TGTGCCAGCTCCTCGGACAGTAATTCACCCCTCCACTTT. Translation gives CASSSDSNSPLHF.

The chain combines TRBV7-6 with TRBJ1-3; D is perhaps TRBD1 (6 bases). Germline V gene sequence: CDR1 SGHVS, CDR2 FNYEAQ. This CDR3 has 16 residues. Trimming cost V 4 bases and J 0 bases, with 13 bases left between them. The CDR3 bases are TGTGCCAGCAGCTCGGTACAGGGCCCCTCTGGAAACACCATATATTTT. The encoded protein is CASSSVQGPSGNTIYF.

The chain has TRBV10-3 and TRBJ2-1; unclear D gene. The length of the CDR3 is 17 residues. Trimming left V 1 base short and J 0 bases short, with 13 bases between. In germline, CDR1 is ENHRY, CDR2 SYGVKD. As DNA, the CDR3 is TGTGCCATCAGTGAGTATACAGAAGGTAACTCCTACAATGAGCAGTTCTTC. It is translated as CAISEYTEGNSYNEQFF.

V is TRBV29-1 and J is TRBJ1-2; possible D gene TRBD1, 6 bases. V lost 7 bases and J 7 bases, leaving 25 bases between the germline ends. This CDR3 is built from 15 residues. Germline CDR1 reads SQVTM; CDR2 reads ANQGSEA. Here the CDR3 reads CSGRGGEGFTGGYTF. The DNA of the CDR3 is TGCAGCGGGCGGGGGGGCGAAGGTTTTACGGGTGGCTACACCTTC.

The V gene is TRBV5-1, the J gene TRBJ2-2; the match to TRBD1 covers 7 bases. This CDR3 region has 15 residues. CDR1 SGHRS and CDR2 YFSETQ come from the germline V gene. With V trimmed by 4 bases and J by 4 bases, 7 bases remained unmatched. The CDR3 nucleotides read TGCGCCAGCAGCGGAGACAGGGCGATCACCGGGGAGCTGTTTTTT. Protein sequence: CASSGDRAITGELFF.

Regarding this clone: The same CDR3 also results from other DNA sequences found in this sample. V is TRBV10-3 and J is TRBJ2-2; a weak D match, TRBD1 (5 bases). The CDR3 has 14 amino acids. Trimming took 6 bases from V and 1 from J, leaving 9 bases between them. In germline, CDR1 is ENHRY, CDR2 SYGVKD. The CDR3 sequence: CAIRGQGNTGELFF. For the CDR3, the DNA is TGTGCCATCAGAGGGCAGGGGAACACCGGGGAGCTGTTTTTT.

The chain uses TRBV5-4 and TRBJ2-7; D may be TRBD2 (6 bases). With 5 bases removed from V and 0 bases from J, the gap between germline ends came to 12 bases. Germline V lookup: CDR1 SGHNT, CDR2 YYREEE (reference sequence). The CDR3 is 14 residues long. CDR3 in amino acids: CASSAGGSSYEQYF. Here the CDR3 DNA reads TGTGCCAGCAGTGCCGGGGGAAGCTCCTACGAGCAGTACTTC.

V usage is TRBV12-5 and J usage is TRBJ2-2; 9 bases are a match to TRBD1. Trimming cost V 0 bases and J 8 bases; bases outside gene matches: 7. Germline V gene data show CDR1 as LGHNT and CDR2 as FRNRAP. This CDR3 has 16 amino acids. DNA of the CDR3: TGTGCTAGTGGTTTGGTAATCGGACAGGGGACAGGGGAGCTGTTTTTT. This codes for CASGLVIGQGTGELFF.

The V call is TRBV7-2, the J call TRBJ1-4; D possibly corresponds to TRBD1 (5 bases). The V gene's germline CDR1 is SGHTA and CDR2 FQGNSA. Trimming took 1 base from V and 6 from J, leaving 9 bases between them. The CDR3 covers 14 residues. CDR3 nucleotide sequence: TGTGCCAGCAGCTTAGGGGGGGACGATGAAAAACTGTTTTTT. Amino acid sequence: CASSLGGDDEKLFF. The whole variable domain, filled in from reference TRBV7-2 and TRBJ1-4, reads GAGVSQSPSNKVTEKGKDVELRCDPISGHTALYWYRQSLGQGLEFLIYFQGNSAPDKSGLPSDRFSAERTGGSVSTLTIQRTQQEDSAVYLCASSLGGDDEKLFFGSGTQLSVL.

The V and J genes are TRBV9 and TRBJ1-5, with D possibly TRBD1 on 5 matching bases. The CDR3 is made up of 15 amino acids. Looked up from germline, CDR1 is SGDLS and CDR2 is YYNGEE. Trimming shortened V by 4 bases and J by 7 bases, and 18 bases separated the two germline ends. CDR3 loop: CASSKGAMGGQPQHF. CDR3 DNA: TGTGCCAGCAGCAAAGGGGCGATGGGTGGGCAGCCCCAGCATTTT.

The chain combines TRBV7-6 with TRBJ2-2, with unresolved D. Germline CDR1 is SGHVS and CDR2 is FNYEAQ. The CDR3 length is 16 residues. The V and J ends lost 2 bases and 1 base respectively, with 11 bases between them. The CDR3 DNA is TGTGCCAGCAGCTTAACGAATAGACAGAACACCGGGGAGCTGTTTTTT. It specifies CASSLTNRQNTGELFF.

The V gene is TRBV5-1, the J gene TRBJ1-6, with TRBD1 matching over 7 bases. The CDR3 loop spans 14 amino acids. V dropped 4 bases and J dropped 7; count of bases not matched to a gene: 5. CDR1 is SGHRS and CDR2 is YFSETQ in the germline V gene. The CDR3 nucleotides are TGCGCCAGCAGCAAGGGACAGACCAATTCACCCCTCCACTTT. Its protein is CASSKGQTNSPLHF.

The chain couples TRBV12-5 to TRBJ2-1, with D perhaps TRBD2 (7 bases). The V gene's germline CDR1 is LGHNT and CDR2 FRNRAP. The CDR3 spans 14 residues. Trimming left V 2 bases short and J 6 bases short, with 11 bases between. CDR3 DNA sequence: TGTGCTAGTGGTTTGTACGCGGGGGCCAATGAGCAGTTCTTC. It is translated as CASGLYAGANEQFF. The full variable domain, rest sourced from reference TRBV12-5 and TRBJ2-1, is DARVTQTPRHKVTEMGQEVTMRCQPILGHNTVFWYRQTMMQGLELLAYFRNRAPLDDSGMPKDRFSAEMPDATLATLKIQPSEPRDSAVYFCASGLYAGANEQFFGPGTRLTVL.